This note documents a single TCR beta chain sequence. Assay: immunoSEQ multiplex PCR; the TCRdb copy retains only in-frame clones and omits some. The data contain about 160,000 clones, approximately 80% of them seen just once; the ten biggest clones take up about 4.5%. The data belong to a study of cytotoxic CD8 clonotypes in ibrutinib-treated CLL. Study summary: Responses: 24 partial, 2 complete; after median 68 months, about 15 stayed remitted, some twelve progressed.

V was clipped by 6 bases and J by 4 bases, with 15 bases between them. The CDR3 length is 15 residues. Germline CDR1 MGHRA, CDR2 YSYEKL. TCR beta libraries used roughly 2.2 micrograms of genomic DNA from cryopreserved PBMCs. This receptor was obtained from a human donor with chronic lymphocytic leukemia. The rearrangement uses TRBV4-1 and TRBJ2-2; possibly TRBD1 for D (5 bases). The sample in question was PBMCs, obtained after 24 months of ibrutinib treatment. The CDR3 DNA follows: TGCGCCAGCAGTCCTACCAGGGTGGGCACCGGGGAGCTGTTTTTT. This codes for CASSPTRVGTGELFF.